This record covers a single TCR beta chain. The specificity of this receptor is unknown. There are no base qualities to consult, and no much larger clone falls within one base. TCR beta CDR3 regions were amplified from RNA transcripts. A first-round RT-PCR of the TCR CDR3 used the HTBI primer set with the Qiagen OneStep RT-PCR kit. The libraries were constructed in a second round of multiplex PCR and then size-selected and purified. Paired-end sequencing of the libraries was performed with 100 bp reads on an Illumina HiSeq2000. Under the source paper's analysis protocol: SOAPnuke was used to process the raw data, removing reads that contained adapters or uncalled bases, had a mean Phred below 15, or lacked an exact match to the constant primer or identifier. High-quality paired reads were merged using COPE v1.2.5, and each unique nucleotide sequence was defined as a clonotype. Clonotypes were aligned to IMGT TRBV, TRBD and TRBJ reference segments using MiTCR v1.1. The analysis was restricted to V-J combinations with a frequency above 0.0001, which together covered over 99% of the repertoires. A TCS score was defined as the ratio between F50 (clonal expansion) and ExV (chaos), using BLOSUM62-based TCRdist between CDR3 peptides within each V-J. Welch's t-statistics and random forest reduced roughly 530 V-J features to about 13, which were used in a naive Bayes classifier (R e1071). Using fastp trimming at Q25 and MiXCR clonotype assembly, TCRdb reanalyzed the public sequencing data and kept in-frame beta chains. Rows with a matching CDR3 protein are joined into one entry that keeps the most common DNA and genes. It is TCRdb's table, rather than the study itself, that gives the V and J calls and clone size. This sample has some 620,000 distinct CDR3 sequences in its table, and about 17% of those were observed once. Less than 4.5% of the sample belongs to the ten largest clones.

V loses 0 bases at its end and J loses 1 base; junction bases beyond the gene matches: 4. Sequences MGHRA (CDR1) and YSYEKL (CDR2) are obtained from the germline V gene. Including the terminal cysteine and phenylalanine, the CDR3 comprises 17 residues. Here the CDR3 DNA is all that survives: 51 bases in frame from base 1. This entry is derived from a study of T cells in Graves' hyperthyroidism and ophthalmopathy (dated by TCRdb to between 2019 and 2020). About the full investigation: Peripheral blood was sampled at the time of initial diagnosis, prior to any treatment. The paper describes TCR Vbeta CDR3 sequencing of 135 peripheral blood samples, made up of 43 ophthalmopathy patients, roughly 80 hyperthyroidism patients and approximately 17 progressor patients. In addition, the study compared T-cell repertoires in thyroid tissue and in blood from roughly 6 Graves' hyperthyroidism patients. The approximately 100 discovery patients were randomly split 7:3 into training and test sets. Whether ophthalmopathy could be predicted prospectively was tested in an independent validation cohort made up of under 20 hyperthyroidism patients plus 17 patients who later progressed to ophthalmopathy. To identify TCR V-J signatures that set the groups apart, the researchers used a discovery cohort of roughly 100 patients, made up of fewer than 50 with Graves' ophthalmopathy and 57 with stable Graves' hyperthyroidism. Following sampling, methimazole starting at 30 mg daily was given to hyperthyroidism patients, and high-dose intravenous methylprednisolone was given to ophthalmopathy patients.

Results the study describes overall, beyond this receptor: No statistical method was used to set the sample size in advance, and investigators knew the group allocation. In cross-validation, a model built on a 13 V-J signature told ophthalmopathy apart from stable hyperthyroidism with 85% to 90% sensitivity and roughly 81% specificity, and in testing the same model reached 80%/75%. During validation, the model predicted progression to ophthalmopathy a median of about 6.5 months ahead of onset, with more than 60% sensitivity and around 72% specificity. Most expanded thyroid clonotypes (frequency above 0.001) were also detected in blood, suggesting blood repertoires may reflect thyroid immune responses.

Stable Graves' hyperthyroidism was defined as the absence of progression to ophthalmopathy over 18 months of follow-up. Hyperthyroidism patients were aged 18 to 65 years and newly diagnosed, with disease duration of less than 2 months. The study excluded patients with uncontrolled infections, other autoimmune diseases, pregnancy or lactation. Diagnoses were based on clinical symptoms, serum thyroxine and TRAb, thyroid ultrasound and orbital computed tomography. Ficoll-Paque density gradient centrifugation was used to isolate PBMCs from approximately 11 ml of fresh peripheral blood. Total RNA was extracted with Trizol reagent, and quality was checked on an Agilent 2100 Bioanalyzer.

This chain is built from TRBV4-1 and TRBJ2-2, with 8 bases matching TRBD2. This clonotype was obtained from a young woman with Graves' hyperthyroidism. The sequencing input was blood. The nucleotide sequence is TGCGCCAGCAGCCAAGATCTGGCGGGAGGGAACACCGGGGAGCTGTTTTTT. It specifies CASSQDLAGGNTGELFF.